This TCR beta chain was retrieved from a study of T cell responses to AZD1222 COVID-19 vaccine. Profiling relied on immunoSEQ multiplex PCR, and the TCRdb table lists in-frame clones only, not all of them. The sample lists about 120,000 clones; more than 75% were seen once. Whole-study results and caveats: Spike-specific TCR breadth and depth grew following two AZD1222 doses.

To note about this clone: What it binds is not known.

This clonotype was sampled from an adult in good health. The sequencing used peripheral blood, collected on day 0 of AZD1222 vaccination.

In DNA form, the CDR3 reads TGTGCCACCAGCACCGGACCGGCTGGGGACGAGCAGTACTTC. As protein: CATSTGPAGDEQYF. The chain has TRBV15 and TRBJ2-7; D not resolved. Trimming took 4 bases from V and 5 from J, leaving 15 bases between them. The germline V gene encodes CDR1 LNHNV and CDR2 YYDKDF (reference sequence). CDR3 length equals 14 residues.